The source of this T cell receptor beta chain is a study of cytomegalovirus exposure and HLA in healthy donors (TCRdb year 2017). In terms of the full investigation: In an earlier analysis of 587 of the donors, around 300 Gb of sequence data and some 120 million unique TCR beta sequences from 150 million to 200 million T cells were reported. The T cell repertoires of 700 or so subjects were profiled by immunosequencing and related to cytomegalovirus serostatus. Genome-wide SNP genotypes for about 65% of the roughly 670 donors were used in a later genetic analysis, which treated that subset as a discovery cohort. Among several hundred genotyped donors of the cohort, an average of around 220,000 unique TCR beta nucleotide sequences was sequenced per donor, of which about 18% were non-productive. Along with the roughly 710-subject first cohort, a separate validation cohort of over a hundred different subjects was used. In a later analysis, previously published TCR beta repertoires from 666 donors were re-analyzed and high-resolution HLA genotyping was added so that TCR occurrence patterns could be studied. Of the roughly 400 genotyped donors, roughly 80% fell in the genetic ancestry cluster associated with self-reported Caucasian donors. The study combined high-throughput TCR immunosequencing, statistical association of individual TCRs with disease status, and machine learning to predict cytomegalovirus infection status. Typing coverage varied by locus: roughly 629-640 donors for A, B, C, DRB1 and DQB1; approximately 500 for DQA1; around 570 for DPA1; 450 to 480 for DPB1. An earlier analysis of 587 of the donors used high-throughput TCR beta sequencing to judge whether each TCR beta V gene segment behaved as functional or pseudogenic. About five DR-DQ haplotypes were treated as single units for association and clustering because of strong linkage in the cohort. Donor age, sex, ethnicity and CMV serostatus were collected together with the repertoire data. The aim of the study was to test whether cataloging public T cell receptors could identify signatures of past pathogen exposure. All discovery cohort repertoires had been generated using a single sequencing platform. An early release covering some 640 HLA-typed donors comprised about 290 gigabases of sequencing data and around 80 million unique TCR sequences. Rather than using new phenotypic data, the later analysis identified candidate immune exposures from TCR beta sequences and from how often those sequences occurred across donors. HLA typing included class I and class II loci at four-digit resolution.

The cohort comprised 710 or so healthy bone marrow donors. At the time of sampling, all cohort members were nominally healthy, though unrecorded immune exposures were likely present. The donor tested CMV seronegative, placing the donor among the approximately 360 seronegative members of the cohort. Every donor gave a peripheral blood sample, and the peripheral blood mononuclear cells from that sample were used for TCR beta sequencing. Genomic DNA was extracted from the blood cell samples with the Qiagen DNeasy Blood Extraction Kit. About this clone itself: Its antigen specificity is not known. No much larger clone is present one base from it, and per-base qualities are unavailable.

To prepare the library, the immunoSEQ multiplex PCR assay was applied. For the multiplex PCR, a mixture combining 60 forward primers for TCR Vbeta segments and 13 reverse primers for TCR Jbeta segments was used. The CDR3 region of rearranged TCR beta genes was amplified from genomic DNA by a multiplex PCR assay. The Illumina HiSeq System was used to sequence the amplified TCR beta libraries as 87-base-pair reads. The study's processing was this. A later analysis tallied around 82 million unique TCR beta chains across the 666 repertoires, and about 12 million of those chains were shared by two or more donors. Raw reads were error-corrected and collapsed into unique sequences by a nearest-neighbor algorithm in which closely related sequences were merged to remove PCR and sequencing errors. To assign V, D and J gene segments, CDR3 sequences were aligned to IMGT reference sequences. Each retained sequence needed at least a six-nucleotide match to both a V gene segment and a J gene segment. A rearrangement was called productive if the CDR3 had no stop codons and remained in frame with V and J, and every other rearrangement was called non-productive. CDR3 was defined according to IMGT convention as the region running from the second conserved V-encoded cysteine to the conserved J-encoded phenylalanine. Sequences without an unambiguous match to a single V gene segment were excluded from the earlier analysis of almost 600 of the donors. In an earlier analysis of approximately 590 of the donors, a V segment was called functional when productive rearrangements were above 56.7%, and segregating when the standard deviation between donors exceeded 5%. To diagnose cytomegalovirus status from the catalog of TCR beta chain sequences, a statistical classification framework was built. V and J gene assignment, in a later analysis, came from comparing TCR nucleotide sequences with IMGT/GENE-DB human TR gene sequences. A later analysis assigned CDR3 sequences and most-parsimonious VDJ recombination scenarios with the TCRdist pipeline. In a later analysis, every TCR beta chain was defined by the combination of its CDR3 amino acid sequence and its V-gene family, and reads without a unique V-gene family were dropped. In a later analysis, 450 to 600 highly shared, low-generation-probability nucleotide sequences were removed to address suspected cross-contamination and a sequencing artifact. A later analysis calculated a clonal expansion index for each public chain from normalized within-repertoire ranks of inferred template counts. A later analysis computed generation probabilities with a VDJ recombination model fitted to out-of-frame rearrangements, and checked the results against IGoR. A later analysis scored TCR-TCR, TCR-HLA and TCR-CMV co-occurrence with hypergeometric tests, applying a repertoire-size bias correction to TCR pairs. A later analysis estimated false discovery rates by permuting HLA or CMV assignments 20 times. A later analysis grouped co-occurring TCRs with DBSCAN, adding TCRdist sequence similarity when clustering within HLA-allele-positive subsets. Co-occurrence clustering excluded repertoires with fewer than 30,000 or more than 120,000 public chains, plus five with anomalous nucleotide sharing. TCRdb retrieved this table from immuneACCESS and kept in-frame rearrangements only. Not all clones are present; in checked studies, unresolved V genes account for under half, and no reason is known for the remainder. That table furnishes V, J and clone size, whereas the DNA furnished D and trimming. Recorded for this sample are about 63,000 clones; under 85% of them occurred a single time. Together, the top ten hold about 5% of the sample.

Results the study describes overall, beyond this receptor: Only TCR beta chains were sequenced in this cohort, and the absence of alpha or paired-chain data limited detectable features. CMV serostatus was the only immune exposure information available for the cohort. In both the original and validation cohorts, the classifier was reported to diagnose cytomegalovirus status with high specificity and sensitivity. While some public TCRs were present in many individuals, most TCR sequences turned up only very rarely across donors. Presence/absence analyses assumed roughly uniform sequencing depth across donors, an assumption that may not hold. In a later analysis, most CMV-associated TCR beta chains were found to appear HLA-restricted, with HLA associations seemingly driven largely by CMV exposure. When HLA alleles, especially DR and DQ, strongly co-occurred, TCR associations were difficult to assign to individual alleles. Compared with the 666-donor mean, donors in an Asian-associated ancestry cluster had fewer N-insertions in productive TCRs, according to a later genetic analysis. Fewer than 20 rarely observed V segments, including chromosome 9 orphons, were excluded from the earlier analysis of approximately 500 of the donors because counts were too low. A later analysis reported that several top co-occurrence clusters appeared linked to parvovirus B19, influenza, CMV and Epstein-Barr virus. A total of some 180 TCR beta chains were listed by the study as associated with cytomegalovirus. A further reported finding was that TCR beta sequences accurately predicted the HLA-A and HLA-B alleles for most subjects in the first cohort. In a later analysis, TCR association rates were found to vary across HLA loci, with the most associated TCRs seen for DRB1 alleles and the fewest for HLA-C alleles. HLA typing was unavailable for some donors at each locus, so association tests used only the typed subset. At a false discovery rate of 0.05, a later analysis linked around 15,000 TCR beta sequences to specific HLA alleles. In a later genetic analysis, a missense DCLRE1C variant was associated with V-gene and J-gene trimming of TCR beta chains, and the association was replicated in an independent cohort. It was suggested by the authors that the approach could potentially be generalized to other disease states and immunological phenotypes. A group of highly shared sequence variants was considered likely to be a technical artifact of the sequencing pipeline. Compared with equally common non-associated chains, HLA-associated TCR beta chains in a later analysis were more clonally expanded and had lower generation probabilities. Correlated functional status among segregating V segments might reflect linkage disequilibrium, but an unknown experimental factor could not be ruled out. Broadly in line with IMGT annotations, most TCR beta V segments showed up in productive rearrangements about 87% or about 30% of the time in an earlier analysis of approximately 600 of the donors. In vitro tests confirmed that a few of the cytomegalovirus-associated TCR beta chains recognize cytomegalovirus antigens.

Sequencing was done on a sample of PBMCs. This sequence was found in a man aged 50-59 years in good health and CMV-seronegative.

The sequenced DNA: TGTGCCAGCAGTCCTGAGGGGGACTATGGCTACACCTTC. Its amino acids are CASSPEGDYGYTF. The chain is assembled from TRBV6-1 and TRBJ1-2; a tentative D match to TRBD1 spans 6 bases. The cysteine opens and the phenylalanine closes a CDR3 of 13 amino acids. CDR3 DNA is the only sequence kept; it has 39 bases, read in frame from the first base. At the junction V is shortened by 5 bases and J by 3 bases, with 10 bases in between. For CDR1 and CDR2, the germline V gene lists MNHNS and SASEGT.